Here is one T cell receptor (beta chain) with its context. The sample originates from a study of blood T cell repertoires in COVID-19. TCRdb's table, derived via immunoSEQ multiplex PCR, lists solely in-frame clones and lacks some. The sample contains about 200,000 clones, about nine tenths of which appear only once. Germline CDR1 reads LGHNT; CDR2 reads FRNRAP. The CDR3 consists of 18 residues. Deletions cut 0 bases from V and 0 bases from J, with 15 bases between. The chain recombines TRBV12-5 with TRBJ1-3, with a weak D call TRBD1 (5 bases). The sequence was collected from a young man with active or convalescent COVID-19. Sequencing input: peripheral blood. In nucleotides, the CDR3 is TGTGCTAGTGGTTTGGTAATCGGGGGGAAACTCTCTGGAAACACCATATATTTT. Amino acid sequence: CASGLVIGGKLSGNTIYF.